This T cell receptor beta chain was sequenced for a study of vaccination effects on CD4 cells after COVID-19. Study-level information: The second dose preceded post-vaccine samples by a median of 72 days.

Produced via immunoSEQ multiplex PCR; TCRdb's table is partial and in-frame only. The repertoire holds more than 13,000 clones, with more than 60% as singletons. Antigen-specific CD4+ T cells were expanded (with viral peptide pools) by the ViraFEST assay ahead of sequencing. Upon completion of roughly ten days in culture, CD4+ T cells were isolated. The vaccine given was either BNT162b2 or mRNA-1273, in two doses. Neither prior SARS-CoV-2 infection nor positive nucleocapsid antibodies were present in the vaccine recipients. Cultures used more than 1.5 million PBMC per well, approximately 9.5 IU/ml IL-2 and approximately 10 ug/ml peptides. Germline loops: CDR1 GTSNPN, CDR2 SVGIG (reference sequence). The ends lost 3 bases at V and 1 base at J; junction bases unmatched: 7. The CDR3 runs to 15 residues. Points on this clone: The antigen is unknown.

This TCR came from a human donor who received a COVID-19 vaccine. This rearrangement joins TRBV30 to TRBJ1-1, with 8 bases fitting TRBD1. This specimen consisted of CD4+ T cells from PBMCs cultured with HCoV-NL63 spike peptides, obtained after COVID-19 vaccination. CDR3 DNA sequence: TGTGCCTGGAGCGTCAGGGGGCTAAGGAACACTGAAGCTTTCTTT. Its translation is CAWSVRGLRNTEAFF.